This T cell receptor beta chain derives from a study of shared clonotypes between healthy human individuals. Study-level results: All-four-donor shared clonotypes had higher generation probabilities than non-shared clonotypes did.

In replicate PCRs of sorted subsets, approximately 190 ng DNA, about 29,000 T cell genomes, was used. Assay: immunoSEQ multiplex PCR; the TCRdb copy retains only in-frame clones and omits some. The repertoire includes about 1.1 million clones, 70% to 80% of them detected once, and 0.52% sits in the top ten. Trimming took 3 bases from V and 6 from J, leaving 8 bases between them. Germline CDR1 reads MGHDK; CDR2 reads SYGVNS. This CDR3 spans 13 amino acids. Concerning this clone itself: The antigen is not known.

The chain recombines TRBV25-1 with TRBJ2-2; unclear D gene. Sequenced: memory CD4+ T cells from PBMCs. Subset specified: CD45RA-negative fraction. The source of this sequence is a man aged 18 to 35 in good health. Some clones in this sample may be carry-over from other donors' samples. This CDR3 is CASSDFGAGELFF. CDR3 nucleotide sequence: TGTGCCAGCAGTGATTTTGGGGCCGGGGAGCTGTTTTTT.